The T cell receptor (beta chain) under discussion was sequenced for a study of CD8+ T cells in alopecia areata. Findings and caveats of the study: Links between baseline CD8+ expansion and response need larger treated cohorts. Greater clonality was observed in lesional scalp samples, especially alopecia totalis/universalis, versus normal scalp.

This clone was observed a few times. Its antigen remains unidentified. As the sequencing template, cDNA was produced by extracting RNA and reverse transcribing it. Produced via immunoSEQ multiplex PCR; TCRdb's table is partial and in-frame only. The top ten hold approximately 1.8% of the sample, which has fewer than 350,000 clones, roughly 64% seen once. The CDR3 totals 14 residues. This sample's treatment: oral pan-JAK inhibitor, 5-10 mg twice daily. The material was CD4+ T cells sorted from blood, obtained at week 24, from a patient treated with tofacitinib. This chain joins TRBV1 and TRBJ2-1; TRBD2, the table's D call, lacks a check against the DNA. TRBV1 constitutes a pseudogene. This receptor was identified in a human donor with alopecia areata. The CDR3 DNA follows: TGCACCAGCAGCCAAGTTCTTTCCCCGGATGAGCAGTTCTTC. Translated: CTSSQVLSPDEQFF.